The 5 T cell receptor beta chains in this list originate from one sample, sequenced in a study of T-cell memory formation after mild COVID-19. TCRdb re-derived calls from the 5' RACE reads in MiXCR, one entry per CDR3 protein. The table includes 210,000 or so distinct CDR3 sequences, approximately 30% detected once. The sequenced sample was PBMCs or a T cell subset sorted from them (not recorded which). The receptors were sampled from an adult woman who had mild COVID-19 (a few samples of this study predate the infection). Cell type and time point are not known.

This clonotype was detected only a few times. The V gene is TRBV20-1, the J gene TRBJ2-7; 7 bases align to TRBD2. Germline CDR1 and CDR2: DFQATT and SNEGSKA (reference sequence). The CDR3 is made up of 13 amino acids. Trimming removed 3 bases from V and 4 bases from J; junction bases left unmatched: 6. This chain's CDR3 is CSASQRGVYEQYF. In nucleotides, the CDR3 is TGCAGTGCTAGTCAGCGGGGTGTGTACGAGCAGTACTTC.

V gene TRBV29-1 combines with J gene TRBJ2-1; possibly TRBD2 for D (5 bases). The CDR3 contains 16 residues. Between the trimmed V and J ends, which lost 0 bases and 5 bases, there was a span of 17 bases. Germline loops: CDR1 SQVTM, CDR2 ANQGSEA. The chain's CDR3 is CSVEESSRGMDNEQFF. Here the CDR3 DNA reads TGCAGCGTTGAAGAATCCAGCAGAGGGATGGACAATGAGCAGTTCTTC.

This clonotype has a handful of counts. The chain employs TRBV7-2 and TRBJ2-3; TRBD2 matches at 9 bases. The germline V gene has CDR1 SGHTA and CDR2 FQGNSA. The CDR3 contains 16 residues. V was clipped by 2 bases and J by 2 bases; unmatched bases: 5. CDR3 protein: CASSLSGGMITDTQYF. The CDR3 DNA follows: TGTGCCAGCAGCTTAAGCGGGGGGATGATCACAGATACGCAGTATTTT.

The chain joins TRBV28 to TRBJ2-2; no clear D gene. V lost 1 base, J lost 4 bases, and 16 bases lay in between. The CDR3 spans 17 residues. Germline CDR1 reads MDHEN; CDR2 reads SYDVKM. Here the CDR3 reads CASSLFGREGLTGELFF. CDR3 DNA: TGTGCCAGCAGTTTATTCGGACGTGAAGGGCTCACCGGGGAGCTGTTTTTT.

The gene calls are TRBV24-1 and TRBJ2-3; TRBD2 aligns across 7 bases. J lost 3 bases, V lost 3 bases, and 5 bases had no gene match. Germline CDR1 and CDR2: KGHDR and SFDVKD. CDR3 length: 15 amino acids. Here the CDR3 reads CATSDPDSGTDTQYF. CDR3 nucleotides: TGTGCCACCAGTGATCCGGATAGCGGGACAGATACGCAGTATTTT.